Below, 19 T cell receptor beta chains from the same sample are listed, as sequenced in a study of blood T cell repertoires in COVID-19. Sequencing used immunoSEQ multiplex PCR; TCRdb keeps in-frame clones, though not all of them. The data contain roughly 24,000 clones, 75% to 90% of them singletons. Source material: peripheral blood. All receptors come from a woman in her seventies with active COVID-19.

This sequence joins TRBV28 and TRBJ2-3; the D gene is possibly TRBD1 (6 bases). Per germline, CDR1 MDHEN and CDR2 SYDVKM. The ends were cut back, 5 bases at V and 0 bases at J, with 12 bases in the middle. The CDR3 runs 15 residues. DNA of the CDR3: TGTGCCAGCAGTCCACCACAGGGCAGCACAGATACGCAGTATTTT. Protein: CASSPPQGSTDTQYF.

The chain links TRBV5-4 to TRBJ1-2; D remains ambiguous. This CDR3 region has 14 residues. In germline, CDR1 is SGHNT, CDR2 YYREEE (reference sequence). V lost 0 bases, J lost 0 bases, and 6 bases lay in between. CDR3 sequence reads: CASSLGGTNYGYTF. In nucleotides, the CDR3 is TGTGCCAGCAGCTTGGGCGGTACTAACTATGGCTACACCTTC.

The chain uses TRBV7-9 and TRBJ2-7; D is uncertain. This CDR3 spans 14 amino acids. The ends were cut back, 2 bases at V and 1 base at J, with 9 bases in the middle. In germline, CDR1 is SEHNR, CDR2 FQNEAQ (reference sequence). The CDR3 bases are TGTGCCAGCAGCTTAAGTCCGGTTTCCTACGAGCAGTACTTC. Protein: CASSLSPVSYEQYF.

Here the CDR3 reads CASSLGTTNTGELFF. Written as DNA, the CDR3 is TGCGCCAGCAGCCTCGGGACAACGAACACCGGGGAGCTGTTTTTT. V usage is TRBV5-1 and J usage is TRBJ2-2; D is perhaps TRBD1 (6 bases). The V end lost 4 bases, the J end lost 0 bases, and 10 bases lay between the germline ends. There are 15 residues in the CDR3. Germline loops: CDR1 SGHRS, CDR2 YFSETQ.

The rearrangement joins TRBV5-1 to TRBJ1-2; D possibly corresponds to TRBD1 (6 bases). The germline gives CDR1 SGHRS, CDR2 YFSETQ. CDR3 size: 11 residues. Trimming removed 4 bases at V and 5 bases at J, with 6 bases between. The CDR3 sequence: CASSGTYGYTF. CDR3 in DNA: TGCGCCAGCAGCGGGACATATGGCTACACCTTC.

V is TRBV6-5 and J is TRBJ2-3, with D tentatively TRBD1 (6 bases). Between the trimmed V and J ends, which lost 2 bases and 7 bases, there was a span of 10 bases. In germline, CDR1 is MNHEY, CDR2 SVGAGI. The CDR3 is 13 amino acids. The CDR3 DNA sequence: TGTGCCAGCAGTTACCAGGGACATAATACGCAGTATTTT. Residues: CASSYQGHNTQYF.

This chain connects TRBV27 to TRBJ2-7, with 10 bases aligning to TRBD1. The CDR3 is 14 residues long. Germline V lookup: CDR1 MNHEY, CDR2 SMNVEV (reference sequence). Germline trimming cut 7 bases from V and 2 bases from J; bases unmatched to any gene: 5. The CDR3, as DNA: TGTGCCAGCACCCGGACAGGGGGTACCTACGAGCAGTACTTC. Amino acid sequence: CASTRTGGTYEQYF.

To note about this clone: Other DNA sequences in this specimen translate into the identical CDR3. Here the CDR3 DNA reads TGTGCCAGCAGTTTATTCAGAACCTCTGGAAACACCATATATTTT. Translated: CASSLFRTSGNTIYF. V and J are TRBV28 and TRBJ1-3; D ambiguous. Deletions cut 1 base from V and 0 bases from J, with 7 bases between. The CDR3 length is 15 residues. Per germline, CDR1 MDHEN and CDR2 SYDVKM. The complete variable domain, with remaining parts taken from reference TRBV28 and TRBJ1-3, reads DVKVTQSSRYLVKRTGEKVFLECVQDMDHENMFWYRQDPGLGLRLIYFSYDVKMKEKGDIPEGYSVSREKKERFSLILESASTNQTSMYLCASSLFRTSGNTIYFGEGSWLTVV.

The chain employs TRBV5-4 and TRBJ2-5; 10 bases map to TRBD2. The CDR3 length is 15 residues. V lost 5 bases, J lost 3 bases, and 7 bases stayed unmatched. Germline CDR1 SGHNT, CDR2 YYREEE (reference sequence). The CDR3 loop reads CASSRSGGAEETQYF. The CDR3 nucleotides are TGTGCCAGCAGTCGGAGCGGGGGGGCCGAAGAGACCCAGTACTTC. Looking up the rest from reference TRBV5-4 and TRBJ2-5 gives the full variable domain: ETGVTQSPTHLIKTRGQQVTLRCSSQSGHNTVSWYQQALGQGPQFIFQYYREEENGRGNFPPRFSGLQFPNYSSELNVNALELDDSALYLCASSRSGGAEETQYFGPGTRLLVL.

The gene calls are TRBV24-1 and TRBJ2-1; 7 positions agree with TRBD1. This CDR3 contains 17 residues. J lost 0 bases, V lost 7 bases, and 11 bases had no gene match. Germline CDR1 reads KGHDR; CDR2 reads SFDVKD. CDR3 loop: CATRSTGERGSYNEQFF. The CDR3 DNA is TGTGCCACCAGATCAACAGGGGAGAGGGGCTCCTACAATGAGCAGTTCTTC.

The chain is built from TRBV7-8 and TRBJ2-3; 11 nucleotides match TRBD2. The germline V gene encodes CDR1 SGHVS and CDR2 FQNEAQ. V gave up 0 bases and J gave up 2 bases; unmatched junction bases: 10. This CDR3 region has 19 residues. This CDR3 is CASSLALSGGAGNTDTQYF. CDR3 nucleotide sequence: TGTGCCAGCAGCTTAGCTCTTAGCGGGGGGGCGGGGAACACAGATACGCAGTATTTT.

The chain uses TRBV6-5 and TRBJ2-6; D not certain. The V end lost 10 bases, the J end lost 0 bases, and 10 bases lay between the germline ends. The CDR3 consists of 14 residues. Germline V gene sequence: CDR1 MNHEY, CDR2 SVGAGI. This chain's CDR3 is CATLQPSGANVLTF. Here the CDR3 DNA reads TGTGCCACCCTACAGCCCTCTGGGGCCAACGTCCTGACTTTC.

CDR3 residues: CASSLSRDTQYF. The CDR3 DNA follows: TGCGCCAGCAGCTTGTCTCGGGATACGCAGTATTTT. The chain links TRBV5-1 to TRBJ2-3; the D is unclear. Deletions cut 1 base from V and 6 bases from J, with 6 bases between. The V gene's germline CDR1 is SGHRS and CDR2 YFSETQ. The CDR3 is 12 amino acids.

The chain has TRBV27 and TRBJ2-7; D remains unclear. There are 11 residues in the CDR3. V lost 6 bases, J lost 3 bases, and 6 bases lay in between. The germline V gene has CDR1 MNHEY and CDR2 SMNVEV (reference sequence). CDR3 sequence reads: CASRTHYEQYF. The CDR3 bases are TGTGCCAGCAGAACACACTACGAGCAGTACTTC.

V gene TRBV4-2 combines with J gene TRBJ2-2; D may be TRBD1 (6 bases). The germline V gene has CDR1 LGHNA and CDR2 YNFKEQ. Trimming took off 5 bases at V and 0 bases at J, with 13 bases between the two ends. This CDR3 is 16 amino acids long. The CDR3 is CASSKTDRSNTGELFF. In nucleotides, the CDR3 is TGTGCCAGCAGCAAAACCGACAGGTCGAACACCGGGGAGCTGTTTTTT.

The V call is TRBV9, the J call TRBJ2-7; no clear D gene. Germline V gives CDR1 SGDLS, CDR2 YYNGEE. Trimming stripped 4 bases from V and 4 bases from J, with 12 bases between. The CDR3 has 13 amino acids. The CDR3 DNA follows: TGTGCCAGCAGCCTCGTACCAGGTTACGAGCAGTACTTC. It is translated as CASSLVPGYEQYF.

This clone was counted between two and nine times. This chain links TRBV6-2 or TRBV6-3 with TRBJ2-7, with 9 bases lining up with TRBD2. From germline, CDR1 is MNHEY and CDR2 SVGEGT. After removal of 2 bases from V and 4 bases from J, the junction contained 6 bases not matched to a gene. The CDR3 extends over 15 amino acids. CDR3 residues: CASSYPGTSMYEQYF. The DNA of the CDR3 is TGTGCCAGCAGTTACCCCGGGACTAGCATGTACGAGCAGTACTTC.

The chain has TRBV28 and TRBJ2-7; 8 bases are a match to TRBD1. This CDR3 spans 13 amino acids. Germline V gene lookup returns CDR1 MDHEN and CDR2 SYDVKM. Trimming took 2 bases from V and 9 from J; bases not matched to a gene: 6. The CDR3 reads CASSLQGALGQYF. CDR3 in DNA: TGTGCCAGCAGTTTACAGGGGGCTCTAGGGCAGTACTTC.

The genes are TRBV18 and TRBJ2-2; 10 positions agree with TRBD2. After removal of 0 bases from V and 5 bases from J, the junction contained 6 bases not matched to a gene. This CDR3 is built from 17 residues. From germline, CDR1 is KGHSH and CDR2 LQKENI. The CDR3 DNA follows: TGTGCCAGCTCACCACCGTCTACACTAGCGGGGACCGGGGAGCTGTTTTTT. Protein sequence: CASSPPSTLAGTGELFF.